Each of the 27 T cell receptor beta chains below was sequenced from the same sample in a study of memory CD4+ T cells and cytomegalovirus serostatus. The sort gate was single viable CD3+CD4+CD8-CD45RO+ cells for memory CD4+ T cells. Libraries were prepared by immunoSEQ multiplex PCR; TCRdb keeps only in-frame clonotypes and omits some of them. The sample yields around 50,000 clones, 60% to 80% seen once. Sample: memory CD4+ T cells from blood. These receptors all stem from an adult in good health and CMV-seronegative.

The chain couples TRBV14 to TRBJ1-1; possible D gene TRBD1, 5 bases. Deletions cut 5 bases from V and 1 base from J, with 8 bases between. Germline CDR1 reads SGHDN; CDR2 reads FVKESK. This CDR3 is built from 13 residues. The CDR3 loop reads CASSTQGNTEAFF. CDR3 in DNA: TGTGCCAGCAGCACGCAGGGGAACACTGAAGCTTTCTTT. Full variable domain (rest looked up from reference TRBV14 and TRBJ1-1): EAGVTQFPSHSVIEKGQTVTLRCDPISGHDNLYWYRRVMGKEIKFLLHFVKESKQDESGMPNNRFLAERTGGTYSTLKVQPAELEDSGVYFCASSTQGNTEAFFGQGTRLTVV.

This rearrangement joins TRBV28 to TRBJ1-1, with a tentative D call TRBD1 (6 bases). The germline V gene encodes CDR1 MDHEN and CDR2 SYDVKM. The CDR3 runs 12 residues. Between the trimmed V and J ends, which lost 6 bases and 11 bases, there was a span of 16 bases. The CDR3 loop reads CASRHNRAYAFF. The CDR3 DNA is TGTGCCAGCAGGCACAACAGGGCTTACGCTTTCTTT.

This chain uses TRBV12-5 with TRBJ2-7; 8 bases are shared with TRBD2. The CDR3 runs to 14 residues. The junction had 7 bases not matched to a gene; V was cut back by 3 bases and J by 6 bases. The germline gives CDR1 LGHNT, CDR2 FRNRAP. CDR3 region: CASGFSGEASEQYF. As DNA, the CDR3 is TGTGCTAGTGGTTTTAGCGGGGAGGCGTCCGAGCAGTACTTC.

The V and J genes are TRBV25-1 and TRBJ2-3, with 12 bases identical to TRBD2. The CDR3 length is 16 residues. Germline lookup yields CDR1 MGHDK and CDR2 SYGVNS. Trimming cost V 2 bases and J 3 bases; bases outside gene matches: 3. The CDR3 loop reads CASSERTSGMTDTQYF. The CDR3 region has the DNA TGTGCCAGCAGTGAACGGACTAGCGGGATGACAGATACGCAGTATTTT.

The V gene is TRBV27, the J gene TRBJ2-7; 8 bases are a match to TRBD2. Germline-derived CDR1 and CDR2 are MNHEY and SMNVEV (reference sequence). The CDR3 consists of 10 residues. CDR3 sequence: CSSGSYEQYF. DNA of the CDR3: TGTTCGAGCGGGAGCTACGAGCAGTACTTC.

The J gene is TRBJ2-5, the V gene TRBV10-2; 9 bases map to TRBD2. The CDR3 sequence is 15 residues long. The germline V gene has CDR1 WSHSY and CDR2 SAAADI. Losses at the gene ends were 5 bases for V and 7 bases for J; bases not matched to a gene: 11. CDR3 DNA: TGCGCCAGCAGTCCCAGAAGCGGGAGGATTGGGACCCAGTACTTC. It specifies CASSPRSGRIGTQYF.

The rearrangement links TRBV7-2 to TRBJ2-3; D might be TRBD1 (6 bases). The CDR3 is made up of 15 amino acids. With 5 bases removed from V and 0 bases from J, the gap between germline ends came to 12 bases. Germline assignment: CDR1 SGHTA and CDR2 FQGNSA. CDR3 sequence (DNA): TGTGCCAGCAGCCCTCTAAGGGGGAGCACAGATACGCAGTATTTT. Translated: CASSPLRGSTDTQYF.

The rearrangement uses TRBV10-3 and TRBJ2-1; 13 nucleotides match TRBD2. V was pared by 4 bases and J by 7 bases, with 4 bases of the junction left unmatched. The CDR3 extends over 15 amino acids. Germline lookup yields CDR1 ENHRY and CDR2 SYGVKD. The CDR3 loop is CAISGRTSGSNEQFF. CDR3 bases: TGTGCCATCAGTGGGCGGACTAGCGGGAGTAATGAGCAGTTCTTC.

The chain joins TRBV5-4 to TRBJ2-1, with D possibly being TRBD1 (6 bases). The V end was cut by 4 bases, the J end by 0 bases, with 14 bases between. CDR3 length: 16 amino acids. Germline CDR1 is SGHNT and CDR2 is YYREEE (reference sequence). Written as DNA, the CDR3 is TGTGCCAGCAGCCCACAACAGGGTCGCTCCTACAATGAGCAGTTCTTC. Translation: CASSPQQGRSYNEQFF.

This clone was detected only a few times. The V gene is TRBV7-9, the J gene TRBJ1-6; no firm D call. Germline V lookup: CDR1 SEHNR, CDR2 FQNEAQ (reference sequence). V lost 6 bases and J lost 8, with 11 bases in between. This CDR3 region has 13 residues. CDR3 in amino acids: CASSLGRDSPLHF. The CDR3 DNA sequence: TGTGCCAGCAGTTTGGGGAGGGATTCACCCCTCCACTTT.

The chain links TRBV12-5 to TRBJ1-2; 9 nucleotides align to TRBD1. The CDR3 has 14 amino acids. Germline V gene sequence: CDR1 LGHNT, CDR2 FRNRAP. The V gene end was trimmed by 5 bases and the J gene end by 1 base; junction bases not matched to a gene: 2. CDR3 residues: CASGQGQGNYGYTF. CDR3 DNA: TGTGCTAGTGGTCAGGGACAGGGTAACTATGGCTACACCTTC.

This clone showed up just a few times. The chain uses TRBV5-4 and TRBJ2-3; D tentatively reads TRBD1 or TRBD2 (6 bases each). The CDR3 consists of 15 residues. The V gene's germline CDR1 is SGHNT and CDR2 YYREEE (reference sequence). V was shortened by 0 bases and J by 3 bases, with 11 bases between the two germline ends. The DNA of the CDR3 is TGTGCCAGCAGCTTGGATACAGGGAGGACAGATACGCAGTATTTT. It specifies CASSLDTGRTDTQYF.

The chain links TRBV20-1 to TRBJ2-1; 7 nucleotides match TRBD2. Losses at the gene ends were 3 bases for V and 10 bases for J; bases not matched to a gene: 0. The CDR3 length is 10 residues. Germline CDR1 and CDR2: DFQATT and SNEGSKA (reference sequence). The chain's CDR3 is CSARRGEQFF. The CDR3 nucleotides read TGCAGTGCTAGGCGGGGGGAGCAGTTCTTC.

The CDR3 reads CATHIGTTGELFF. The CDR3 DNA reads TGTGCCACCCACATAGGGACCACCGGGGAGCTGTTTTTT. The chain employs TRBV10-3 and TRBJ2-2, with D perhaps matching TRBD1 or TRBD2 (5 bases each). Between the trimmed V and J ends, which lost 10 bases and 4 bases, there was a span of 13 bases. Germline lookup yields CDR1 ENHRY and CDR2 SYGVKD. The CDR3 has 13 amino acids.

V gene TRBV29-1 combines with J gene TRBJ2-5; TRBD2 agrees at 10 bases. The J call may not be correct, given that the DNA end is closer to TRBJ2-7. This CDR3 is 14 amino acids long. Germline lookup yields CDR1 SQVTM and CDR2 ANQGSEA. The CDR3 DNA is TGCAGCGTTGGAATAGCGGGAGGACTTGGCGAGCAGTACTTC. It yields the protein CSVGIAGGLGEQYF.

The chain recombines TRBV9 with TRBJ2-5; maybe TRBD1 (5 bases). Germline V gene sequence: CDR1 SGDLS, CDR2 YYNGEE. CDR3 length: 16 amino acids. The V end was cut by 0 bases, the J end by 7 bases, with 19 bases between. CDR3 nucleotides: TGTGCCAGCAGCGTAGAAGGCAGGGCCGACTTAGGGACCCAGTACTTC. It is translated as CASSVEGRADLGTQYF.

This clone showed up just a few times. CDR3 sequence (DNA): TGTGCCAGCAGCTTAGGGGATCGACAGCCTAACTATGGCTACACCTTC. Its protein is CASSLGDRQPNYGYTF. V is TRBV11-3 and J is TRBJ1-2; the D gene is possibly TRBD1 (5 bases). Germline-derived CDR1 and CDR2 are SGHNT and YENEEA. The germline V and J ends were trimmed by 1 base and 0 bases, with 12 bases remaining between them. The CDR3 has 16 amino acids.

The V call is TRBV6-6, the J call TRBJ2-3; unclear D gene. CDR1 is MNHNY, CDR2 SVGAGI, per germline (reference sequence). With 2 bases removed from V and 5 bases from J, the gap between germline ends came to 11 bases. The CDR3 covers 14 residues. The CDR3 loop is CASSYGLGKDTQYF. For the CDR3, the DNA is TGTGCCAGCAGTTACGGATTGGGTAAAGATACGCAGTATTTT.

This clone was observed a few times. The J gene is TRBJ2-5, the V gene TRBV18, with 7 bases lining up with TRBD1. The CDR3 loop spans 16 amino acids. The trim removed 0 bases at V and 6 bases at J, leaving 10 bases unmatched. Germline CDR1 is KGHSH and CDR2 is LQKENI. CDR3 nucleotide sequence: TGTGCCAGCTCACCACCAGGAATACAGGGGCTGAAGACCCAGTACTTC. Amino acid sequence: CASSPPGIQGLKTQYF.

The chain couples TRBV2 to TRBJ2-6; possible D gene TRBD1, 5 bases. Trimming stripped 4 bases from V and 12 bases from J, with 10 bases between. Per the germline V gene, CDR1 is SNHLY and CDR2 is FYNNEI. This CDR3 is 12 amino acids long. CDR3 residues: CASSVRGSVLTF. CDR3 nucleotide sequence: TGTGCCAGCAGTGTAAGGGGTTCCGTCCTGACTTTC.

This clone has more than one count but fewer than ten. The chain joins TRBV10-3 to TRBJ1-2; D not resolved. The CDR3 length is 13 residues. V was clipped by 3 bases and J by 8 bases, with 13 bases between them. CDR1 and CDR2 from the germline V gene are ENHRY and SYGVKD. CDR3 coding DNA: TGTGCCATCAGTGATGCGGACGCGGGGGGCTACACCTTC. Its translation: CAISDADAGGYTF.

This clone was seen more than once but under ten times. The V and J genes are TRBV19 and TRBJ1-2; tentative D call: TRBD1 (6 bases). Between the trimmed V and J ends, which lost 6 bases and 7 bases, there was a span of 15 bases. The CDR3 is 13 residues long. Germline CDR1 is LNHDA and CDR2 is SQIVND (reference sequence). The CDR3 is CASSRGGGTGYTF. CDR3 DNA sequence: TGTGCCAGTAGCCGAGGGGGAGGGACTGGCTACACCTTC.

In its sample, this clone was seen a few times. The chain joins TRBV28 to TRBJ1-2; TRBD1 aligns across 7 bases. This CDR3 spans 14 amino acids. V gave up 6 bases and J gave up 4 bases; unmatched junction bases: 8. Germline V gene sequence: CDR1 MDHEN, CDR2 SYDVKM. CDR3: CASSLGGVGYGYTF. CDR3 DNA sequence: TGTGCCAGCAGCTTAGGGGGCGTGGGCTATGGCTACACCTTC.

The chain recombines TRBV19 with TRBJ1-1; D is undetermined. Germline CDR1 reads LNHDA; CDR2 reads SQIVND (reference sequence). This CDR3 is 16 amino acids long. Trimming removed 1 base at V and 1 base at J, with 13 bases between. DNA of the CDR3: TGTGCCAGTAGTATAGGACTGAATATGGGGAACACTGAAGCTTTCTTT. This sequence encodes CASSIGLNMGNTEAFF.

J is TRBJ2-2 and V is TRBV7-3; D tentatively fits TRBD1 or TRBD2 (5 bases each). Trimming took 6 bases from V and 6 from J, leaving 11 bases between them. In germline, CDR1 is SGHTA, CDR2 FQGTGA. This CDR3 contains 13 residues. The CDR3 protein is CASSPRGPGELFF. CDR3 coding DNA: TGTGCCAGCAGTCCTCGGGGCCCCGGGGAGCTGTTTTTT. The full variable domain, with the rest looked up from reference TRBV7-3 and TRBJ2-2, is GAGVSQTPSNKVTEKGKYVELRCDPISGHTALYWYRQSLGQGPEFLIYFQGTGAADDSGLPNDRFFAVRPEGSVSTLKIQRTERGDSAVYLCASSPRGPGELFFGEGSRLTVL.

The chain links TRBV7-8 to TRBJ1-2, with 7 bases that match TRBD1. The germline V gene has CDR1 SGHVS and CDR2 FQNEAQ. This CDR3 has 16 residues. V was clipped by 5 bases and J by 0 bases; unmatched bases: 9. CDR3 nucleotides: TGTGCCAGCAGCCGACAGGGTGAATCATCTAACTATGGCTACACCTTC. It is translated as CASSRQGESSNYGYTF.

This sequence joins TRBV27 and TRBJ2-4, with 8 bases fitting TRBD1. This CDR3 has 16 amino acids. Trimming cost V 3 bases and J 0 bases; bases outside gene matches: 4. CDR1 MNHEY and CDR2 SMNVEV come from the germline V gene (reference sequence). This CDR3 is CASSLSGTGAKNIQYF. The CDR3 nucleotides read TGTGCCAGCAGTTTGTCCGGGACAGGAGCCAAAAACATTCAGTACTTC.